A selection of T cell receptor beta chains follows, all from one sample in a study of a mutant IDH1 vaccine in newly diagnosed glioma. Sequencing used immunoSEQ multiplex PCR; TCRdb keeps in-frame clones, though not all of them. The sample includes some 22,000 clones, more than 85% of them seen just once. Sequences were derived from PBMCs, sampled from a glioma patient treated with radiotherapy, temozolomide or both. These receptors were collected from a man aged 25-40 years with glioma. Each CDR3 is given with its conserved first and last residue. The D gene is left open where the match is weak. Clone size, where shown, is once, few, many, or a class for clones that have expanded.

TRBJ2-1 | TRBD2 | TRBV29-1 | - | CSVEDSSGRVNEQFF | TGCAGCGTTGAAGATTCTAGCGGGAGAGTAAATGAGCAGTTCTTC
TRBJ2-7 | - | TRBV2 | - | CASSDDDSYEQYF | TGTGCCAGCAGTGACGATGACTCCTACGAGCAGTACTTC
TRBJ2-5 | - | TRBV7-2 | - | CASSSRAVGRETQYF | TGTGCCAGCAGCTCACGAGCGGTGGGCAGAGAGACCCAGTACTTC
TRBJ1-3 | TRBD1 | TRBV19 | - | CASSPTGQGGSGNTIYF | TGTGCCAGTAGTCCGACAGGGCAGGGGGGCTCTGGAAACACCATATATTTT
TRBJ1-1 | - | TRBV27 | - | CASSPIGGNTEAFF | TGTGCCAGCAGTCCGATCGGGGGTAACACTGAAGCTTTCTTT
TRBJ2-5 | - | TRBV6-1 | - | CASSVVAGRQETQYF | TGTGCCAGCAGTGTCGTGGCGGGACGGCAAGAGACCCAGTACTTC
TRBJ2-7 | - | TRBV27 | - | CASSPSFHTYEQYF | TGTGCCAGCAGCCCGTCGTTCCACACCTACGAGCAGTACTTC
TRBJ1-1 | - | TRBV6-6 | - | CASSYERDGGAFF | TGTGCCAGCAGTTACGAACGGGACGGGGGAGCTTTCTTT
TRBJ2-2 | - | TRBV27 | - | CASSLRQSTGELFF | TGTGCCAGCAGTTTACGGCAGTCGACCGGGGAGCTGTTTTTT
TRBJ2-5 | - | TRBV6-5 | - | CASSLEGETQYF | TGTGCCAGCAGCCTCGAGGGGGAGACCCAGTACTTC
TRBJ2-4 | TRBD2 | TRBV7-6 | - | CASSRVAGYGNIQYF | TGTGCCAGCAGCAGGGTAGCGGGATATGGAAACATTCAGTACTTC
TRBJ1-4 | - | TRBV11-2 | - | CASSLDPNEKLFF | TGTGCCAGCAGCTTAGACCCTAATGAAAAACTGTTTTTT
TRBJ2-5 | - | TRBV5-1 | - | CASSLTETQYF | TGCGCCAGCAGCTTGACTGAGACCCAGTACTTC
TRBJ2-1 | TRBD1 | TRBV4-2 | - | CASSQGDRGFSYNEQFF | TGTGCCAGCAGCCAAGGGGACAGGGGCTTCTCCTACAATGAGCAGTTCTTC
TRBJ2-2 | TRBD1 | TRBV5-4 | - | CASSLAGQGLTGELFF | TGTGCCAGCAGCTTGGCCGGACAGGGGTTGACCGGGGAGCTGTTTTTT
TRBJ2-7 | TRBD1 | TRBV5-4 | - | CASSSGTGTRSYEQYF | TGTGCCAGCAGCTCCGGGACAGGGACCCGCTCCTACGAGCAGTACTTC
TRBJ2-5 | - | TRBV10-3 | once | CAISESGTAQETQYF | TGTGCCATCAGTGAGTCGGGGACGGCACAAGAGACCCAGTACTTC
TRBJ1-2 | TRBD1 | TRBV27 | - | CASSLSTGTGISNYGYTF | TGTGCCAGCAGTTTATCGACCGGGACAGGGATTTCTAACTATGGCTACACCTTC
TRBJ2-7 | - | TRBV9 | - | CASSVDLGRTYEQYF | TGTGCCAGCAGCGTAGACCTGGGGCGCACCTACGAGCAGTACTTC
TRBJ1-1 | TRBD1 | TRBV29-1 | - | CSVTGTGNTEAFF | TGCAGCGTAACCGGGACAGGTAACACTGAAGCTTTCTTT
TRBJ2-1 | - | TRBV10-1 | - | CASSDTASSYNEQFF | TGCGCCAGCAGTGACACTGCGAGCTCCTACAATGAGCAGTTCTTC
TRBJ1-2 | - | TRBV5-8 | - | CASSLERPGWFEGYGYTF | TGTGCCAGCAGCTTGGAGAGACCAGGGTGGTTCGAGGGCTATGGCTACACCTTC
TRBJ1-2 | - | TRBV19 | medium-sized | CASSTGRQHTF | TGTGCCAGTAGTACCGGCCGACAGCACACCTTC
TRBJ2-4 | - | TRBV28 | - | CASSGWTVGAKNIQYF | TGTGCCAGCAGTGGATGGACAGTGGGAGCCAAAAACATTCAGTACTTC
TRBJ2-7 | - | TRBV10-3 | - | CAISLETYEQYF | TGTGCCATCTCACTAGAGACCTACGAGCAGTACTTC
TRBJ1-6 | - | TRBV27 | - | CASAPRRNSPLHF | TGTGCCAGCGCCCCAAGAAGGAATTCACCCCTCCACTTT
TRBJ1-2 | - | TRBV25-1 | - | CASSVGVGYTF | TGTGCCAGCAGTGTTGGGGTTGGCTACACCTTC
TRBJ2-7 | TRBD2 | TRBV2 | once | CASSVLAARSYEQYF | TGTGCCAGCAGCGTACTAGCGGCCCGCTCCTACGAGCAGTACTTC
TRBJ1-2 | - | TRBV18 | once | CASSGDGSRGYTF | TGTGCCAGCTCCGGAGATGGGAGTCGTGGCTACACCTTC
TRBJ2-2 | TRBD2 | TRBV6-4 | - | CASSDWSSGSANTGELFF | TGTGCCAGCAGTGACTGGTCTAGCGGGAGTGCGAACACCGGGGAGCTGTTTTTT
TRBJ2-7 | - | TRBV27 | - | CASSFSGPSSYEQYF | TGTGCCAGCAGTTTCTCGGGGCCCTCATCCTACGAGCAGTACTTC
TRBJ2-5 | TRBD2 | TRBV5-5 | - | CASSSTSGPETQYF | TGTGCCAGCAGCTCCACTAGCGGCCCAGAGACCCAGTACTTC
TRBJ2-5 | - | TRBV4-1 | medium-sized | CASSQEITKTQYF | TGCGCCAGCAGCCAAGAGATAACGAAGACCCAGTACTTC
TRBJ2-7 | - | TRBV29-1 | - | CSVELWGSYEQYF | TGCAGCGTTGAACTCTGGGGCTCCTACGAGCAGTACTTC
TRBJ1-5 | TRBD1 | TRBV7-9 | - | CASSLAWDREAQPQHF | TGTGCCAGCAGCTTAGCTTGGGACAGGGAAGCTCAGCCCCAGCATTTT
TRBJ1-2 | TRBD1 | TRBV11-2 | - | CASSRNTGTDYGYTF | TGTGCCAGCAGCCGGAATACCGGGACAGACTATGGCTACACCTTC
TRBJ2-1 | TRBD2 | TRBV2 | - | CASRAGGINEQFF | TGTGCCAGCAGGGCGGGAGGGATCAATGAGCAGTTCTTC
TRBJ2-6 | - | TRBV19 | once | CASSIVRNSGANVLTF | TGTGCCAGTAGTATAGTAAGGAACTCTGGGGCCAACGTCCTGACTTTC
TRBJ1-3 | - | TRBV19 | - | CASLDRSSGNTIYF | TGTGCCAGCTTGGACAGATCCTCTGGAAACACCATATATTTT
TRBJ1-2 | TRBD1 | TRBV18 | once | CASSGTGDYYGYTF | TGTGCCAGCTCTGGGACAGGGGATTACTATGGCTACACCTTC
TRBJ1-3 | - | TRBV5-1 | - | CASSLQPNSGNTIYF | TGCGCCAGCAGCTTGCAACCAAACTCTGGAAACACCATATATTTT
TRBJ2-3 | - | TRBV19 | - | CASSRTDVPLTTDTQYF | TGTGCCAGTAGTAGAACAGATGTACCTTTGACAACAGATACGCAGTATTTT
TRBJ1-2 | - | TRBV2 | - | CASTGEHYGYTF | TGTGCCAGCACAGGGGAGCACTATGGCTACACCTTC
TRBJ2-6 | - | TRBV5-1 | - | CASKGEPGANVLTF | TGCGCCAGCAAGGGGGAACCTGGGGCCAACGTCCTGACTTTC
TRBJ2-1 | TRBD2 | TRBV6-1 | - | CASSEDPSGSGNEQFF | TGTGCCAGCAGTGAAGATCCCAGCGGGAGTGGAAATGAGCAGTTCTTC
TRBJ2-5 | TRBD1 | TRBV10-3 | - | CAISESGQIQETQYF | TGTGCCATCAGTGAGTCGGGACAGATACAAGAGACCCAGTACTTC
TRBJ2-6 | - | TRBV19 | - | CASSISGANVLTF | TGTGCCAGTAGTATTTCCGGGGCCAACGTCCTGACTTTC
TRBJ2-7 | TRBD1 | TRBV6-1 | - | CASSGLGGWASYEQYF | TGTGCCAGCAGTGGCCTAGGGGGCTGGGCATCCTACGAGCAGTACTTC
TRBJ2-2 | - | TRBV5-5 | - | CASSLATGGGTGELFF | TGTGCCAGCAGCTTAGCCACAGGGGGGGGCACCGGGGAGCTGTTTTTT
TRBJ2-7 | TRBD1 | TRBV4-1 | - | CASSQVHREQGEQYF | TGCGCCAGCAGCCAGGTACATAGGGAACAGGGGGAGCAGTACTTC